The following is a T cell receptor beta chain sequence with its context. Antigen specificity is unknown. The data belong to a study of response to subunit inactivated influenza vaccine. TCRdb itself ran the RT-PCR reads through MiXCR, one entry per CDR3 protein. This table has around 850,000 distinct CDR3 sequences, 18% appearing once. Notes on the study in general: Few new T cells, the authors suggested, are recruited by each seasonal influenza vaccination.

Trimming at V came to 3 bases and at J to 2 bases, leaving 7 bases not matched to a gene. Germline V gene sequence: CDR1 DFQATT, CDR2 SNEGSKA (reference sequence). The CDR3 is 15 residues long. Sequencing was performed on PBMCs from blood, taken more than 4 days after vaccination. The sequence came from a man aged 45 to 65 who received an inactivated influenza vaccine. The chain carries TRBV20-1 and TRBJ2-1; 7 nucleotides agree with TRBD1. CDR3 DNA sequence: TGCAGTGCTAGCCAAATGAGGGGGCCCTACAATGAGCAGTTCTTC. Translated: CSASQMRGPYNEQFF.